Described below is a single T cell receptor (beta chain) sequence and its context. Trimming cost V 4 bases and J 3 bases; bases outside gene matches: 7. Germline V gene lookup returns CDR1 SGHNT and CDR2 YYREEE (reference sequence). The length of the CDR3 is 14 residues. The PCR ran on 60 Vbeta and 13 Jbeta primers. Here immunoSEQ multiplex PCR was the method, and the copy in TCRdb shows in-frame clones only, minus some. In the table there are around 150,000 clones, around 80% of which are singletons. This specimen belongs to a study of cytomegalovirus exposure and HLA in healthy donors. The sequencing input was PBMCs. The TCR was taken from a man aged 35 to 55 in good health and CMV-seronegative. This chain uses TRBV5-4 with TRBJ2-7, with TRBD1 matching over 7 bases. The CDR3 region is CASSRGRGGYEQYF. CDR3 DNA: TGTGCCAGCAGCAGGGGGCGCGGAGGCTACGAGCAGTACTTC.